These 14 T cell receptor beta chains originate from one sample sequenced in a study of blood T cell repertoires in COVID-19. Measured with immunoSEQ multiplex PCR; TCRdb has only the in-frame clones, and not every one. The data contain over 85,000 clones, 85% of them seen just once; the ten biggest clones take up about 4%. The sequencing sample was made of peripheral blood. The receptors originated from a man aged 60 to 69 with acute or convalescent COVID-19.

The rearrangement links TRBV4-1 to TRBJ2-7; a possible D gene is TRBD2 (7 bases). Trimming stripped 0 bases from V and 5 bases from J, with 14 bases between. CDR1 MGHRA and CDR2 YSYEKL come from the germline V gene. The CDR3 totals 15 residues. CDR3 residues: CASSQDGGGVDEQYF. The CDR3, as DNA: TGCGCCAGCAGCCAAGACGGAGGGGGGGTCGACGAGCAGTACTTC.

This clone was recorded many times. The chain uses TRBV7-9 and TRBJ2-7; no clear D gene. The CDR3 runs to 13 residues. The germline gives CDR1 SEHNR, CDR2 FQNEAQ (reference sequence). The germline V and J ends were trimmed by 0 bases and 1 base, with 4 bases remaining between them. The chain's CDR3 is CASSLARSYEQYF. The CDR3 bases are TGTGCCAGCAGCTTAGCCAGGTCCTACGAGCAGTACTTC.

The V call is TRBV30, the J call TRBJ1-3, with D unresolved. V was pared by 2 bases and J by 2 bases, with 7 bases between. Germline V gives CDR1 GTSNPN, CDR2 SVGIG (reference sequence). The CDR3 extends over 13 amino acids. CDR3 in amino acids: CAWSRGTGNTIYF. The CDR3 bases are TGTGCCTGGAGTCGAGGGACTGGAAACACCATATATTTT.

The chain has TRBV5-8 and TRBJ1-2; TRBD1 matches 8 bases. Germline V gives CDR1 SGHTS, CDR2 YDEGEE. The CDR3 is 12 amino acids. Germline trimming cut 4 bases from V and 10 bases from J; bases unmatched to any gene: 6. For the CDR3, the DNA is TGTGCCAGCAGCCACACGGACAGGGCCTACACCTTC. Encoded protein: CASSHTDRAYTF. The full variable domain, rest sourced from reference TRBV5-8 and TRBJ1-2, is EAGVTQSPTHLIKTRGQQATLRCSPISGHTSVYWYQQALGLGLQFLLWYDEGEERNRGNFPPRFSGRQFPNYSSELNVNALELEDSALYLCASSHTDRAYTFGSGTRLTVV.

The rearrangement uses TRBV29-1 and TRBJ1-1; possible D gene TRBD1, 6 bases. The V and J ends lost 4 bases and 3 bases respectively, with 12 bases between them. Germline-derived CDR1 and CDR2 are SQVTM and ANQGSEA. This CDR3 spans 13 amino acids. The chain's CDR3 is CSVVNHRDTEAFF. CDR3 nucleotides: TGCAGCGTTGTTAATCACAGGGACACTGAAGCTTTCTTT.

The chain links TRBV6-6 to TRBJ2-4, with D perhaps matching TRBD1 (5 bases). This CDR3 is 15 amino acids long. V was shortened by 6 bases and J by 0 bases, with 12 bases between the two germline ends. Per the germline V gene, CDR1 is MNHNY and CDR2 is SVGAGI (reference sequence). Here the CDR3 reads CASSKGNSAKNIQYF. DNA for the CDR3: TGTGCCAGCAGCAAGGGGAACTCAGCCAAAAACATTCAGTACTTC.

This chain joins TRBV5-4 and TRBJ2-3; 9 bases match TRBD1. The CDR3 totals 15 residues. Unmatched junction bases numbered 6, after V lost 3 bases and J lost 4 bases. Germline V gives CDR1 SGHNT, CDR2 YYREEE (reference sequence). This chain's CDR3 is CASSSTGGAADTQYF. DNA of the CDR3: TGTGCCAGCAGCTCCACAGGGGGCGCAGCAGATACGCAGTATTTT.

The chain is built from TRBV30 and TRBJ1-5; 8 nucleotides match TRBD1. In germline, CDR1 is GTSNPN, CDR2 SVGIG (reference sequence). The CDR3 sequence is 13 residues long. V lost 2 bases, J lost 7 bases, and 4 bases stayed unmatched. The CDR3 here is CAWSQGARQPQHF. CDR3 in DNA: TGTGCCTGGAGTCAGGGGGCAAGGCAGCCCCAGCATTTT.

J is TRBJ2-7 and V is TRBV19; TRBD2 matches 8 bases. Germline V lookup: CDR1 LNHDA, CDR2 SQIVND (reference sequence). The junction had 11 bases not matched to a gene; V was cut back by 7 bases and J by 9 bases. This CDR3 has 13 amino acids. CDR3 bases: TGTGCCAGTAACAACAAGCGGGGGCCGCGGCAGTACTTC. It specifies CASNNKRGPRQYF.

The rearrangement links TRBV5-1 to TRBJ1-5; no reliable D call. Trimming left V 0 bases short and J 6 bases short, with 13 bases between. The CDR3 is made up of 15 amino acids. CDR1 SGHRS and CDR2 YFSETQ come from the germline V gene. CDR3 DNA sequence: TGCGCCAGCAGCTTGGTTGGGAGCCCGGGTCAGCCCCAGCATTTT. The encoded protein is CASSLVGSPGQPQHF.

The chain couples TRBV5-8 to TRBJ1-2; D unclear. Per germline, CDR1 SGHTS and CDR2 YDEGEE. The germline V and J ends were trimmed by 4 bases and 4 bases, with 14 bases remaining between them. The CDR3 is 14 amino acids. The CDR3 loop is CASSDGRLGYGYTF. DNA for the CDR3: TGTGCCAGCAGCGACGGGAGACTGGGCTATGGCTACACCTTC.

The rearrangement joins TRBV3-1 (or the pseudogene TRBV3-2) to TRBJ2-1, with a weak D call TRBD1 (6 bases). Germline V lookup: CDR1 LGHDT, CDR2 YNNKEL (reference sequence). CDR3 length equals 12 residues. The ends were cut back, 1 base at V and 11 bases at J, with 9 bases in the middle. Here the CDR3 DNA reads TGTGCCAGCAGCCAAGGCAGGGGAAAGCAGTTCTTC. Translating it yields CASSQGRGKQFF.

This clone was detected once. The rearrangement uses TRBV30 and TRBJ2-5; D remains ambiguous. Germline CDR1 is GTSNPN and CDR2 is SVGIG (reference sequence). The ends were cut back, 1 base at V and 5 bases at J, with 8 bases in the middle. The CDR3 contains 12 residues. The CDR3 DNA reads TGTGCCTGGAGTGAGTCGGAGGAGACCCAGTACTTC. Translation gives CAWSESEETQYF.

The chain employs TRBV3-1 (or the pseudogene TRBV3-2) and TRBJ2-1; 8 bases align to TRBD1. The CDR3 is made up of 14 amino acids. V dropped 4 bases and J dropped 6; count of bases not matched to a gene: 5. Germline assignment: CDR1 LGHDT and CDR2 YNNKEL (reference sequence). In nucleotides, the CDR3 is TGTGCCAGCAGCCCAGGACAGGGTCCCAATGAGCAGTTCTTC. Translation: CASSPGQGPNEQFF.